The 21 T cell receptor beta chains in this list originate from one sample, sequenced in a study of spatial heterogeneity in lung cancer. As to time point: sample taken at primary tumor resection. Unsorted whole RNA from tumor, nontumor lung or frozen PBMC underwent sequencing. TCRdb recomputed calls from the 5' RACE reads with MiXCR, one row per CDR3 protein. The top ten hold approximately 39% of the sample, which has tens of thousands of distinct CDR3 sequences, roughly 12% seen once. The source was PBMCs, collected at surgery. The receptors stem from a male donor with early-stage non-small cell lung cancer.

The sample holds a few counts of this clonotype. The chain joins TRBV24-1 to TRBJ2-3; TRBD1 matches 8 bases. Germline lookup yields CDR1 KGHDR and CDR2 SFDVKD. V was pared by 3 bases and J by 2 bases, with 6 bases of the junction left unmatched. The CDR3 extends over 16 amino acids. As DNA, the CDR3 is TGTGCCACCAGTGATCCACAGGGGGAATTCACAGATACGCAGTATTTT. This translates into CATSDPQGEFTDTQYF.

This clonotype was observed a handful of times. This rearrangement joins TRBV2 to TRBJ2-1; perhaps TRBD2 as D (6 bases). This CDR3 has 16 amino acids. The germline gives CDR1 SNHLY, CDR2 FYNNEI. V lost 6 bases and J lost 5, with 20 bases in between. CDR3 bases: TGTGCCAGCAGGGCCCCCTTTGGCGGGGAACACAATGAGCAGTTCTTC. Protein sequence: CASRAPFGGEHNEQFF.

The chain combines TRBV27 with TRBJ2-7; no clear D gene. The germline V gene encodes CDR1 MNHEY and CDR2 SMNVEV (reference sequence). The CDR3 totals 15 residues. The ends were cut back, 4 bases at V and 6 bases at J, with 19 bases in the middle. CDR3 residues: CASSSRRSISGEQYF. The CDR3 nucleotides are TGTGCCAGCAGTTCCAGACGGTCCATTTCCGGCGAGCAGTACTTC.

V usage is TRBV5-4 and J usage is TRBJ2-7, with unresolved D. Germline V gene sequence: CDR1 SGHNT, CDR2 YYREEE (reference sequence). This CDR3 is 13 amino acids long. Trimming removed 0 bases from V and 2 bases from J, with 6 bases in between. The chain's CDR3 is CASSLEATYEQYF. CDR3 in DNA: TGTGCCAGCAGCTTGGAAGCCACCTACGAGCAGTACTTC. Full variable domain (rest looked up from reference TRBV5-4 and TRBJ2-7): ETGVTQSPTHLIKTRGQQVTLRCSSQSGHNTVSWYQQALGQGPQFIFQYYREEENGRGNFPPRFSGLQFPNYSSELNVNALELDDSALYLCASSLEATYEQYFGPGTRLTVT.

This clonotype was seen more than once but under ten times. The chain recombines TRBV3-1 with TRBJ2-5; D assignment may be TRBD1 or TRBD2 (6 bases each). Between the trimmed V and J ends, which lost 6 bases and 1 base, there was a span of 15 bases. The CDR3 spans 15 residues. Germline lookup yields CDR1 LGHDT and CDR2 YNNKEL (reference sequence). The CDR3 nucleotides are TGTGCCAGCAGAAGGGGGGTCCCCAGCCAAGAGACCCAGTACTTC. It translates to CASRRGVPSQETQYF.

V usage is TRBV20-1 and J usage is TRBJ2-7; tentatively, D is TRBD2 (7 bases). Germline-derived CDR1 and CDR2 are DFQATT and SNEGSKA (reference sequence). The CDR3 runs 16 residues. V dropped 3 bases and J dropped 3 bases, with 21 bases sitting between them. CDR3: CSARGRGDTAIYEQYF. In DNA form, the CDR3 reads TGCAGTGCTAGGGGACGGGGGGACACGGCCATCTACGAGCAGTACTTC.

The chain joins TRBV20-1 to TRBJ2-7, with D possibly TRBD1 on 6 matching bases. There are 14 residues in the CDR3. Trimming removed 6 bases from V and 4 bases from J, with 19 bases in between. From germline, CDR1 is DFQATT and CDR2 SNEGSKA (reference sequence). The chain's CDR3 is CSAPRGSERYEQYF. DNA of the CDR3: TGCAGTGCGCCTAGGGGGTCCGAAAGGTACGAGCAGTACTTC.

The genes are TRBV4-2 and TRBJ2-3, with 10 bases that match TRBD2. The germline V gene encodes CDR1 LGHNA and CDR2 YNFKEQ. The CDR3 totals 16 residues. Trimming cost V 1 base and J 1 base; bases outside gene matches: 2. Here the CDR3 reads CASSQVTSGGTDTQYF. The CDR3 coding sequence is TGTGCCAGCAGCCAAGTAACTAGCGGGGGCACAGATACGCAGTATTTT.

The gene calls are TRBV12-3 or TRBV12-4 and TRBJ2-7; 11 bases agree with TRBD1. The CDR3 covers 16 residues. V gave up 6 bases and J gave up 5 bases; unmatched junction bases: 12. DNA of the CDR3: TGTGCCAGCAGCCCCAGGTGGGGACAGGGGGTCCACGAGCAGTACTTC. Amino acid sequence: CASSPRWGQGVHEQYF.

This clonotype was counted once. For the CDR3, the DNA is TGTGCCTGGAGGTGGGGCTCGAACACCGGGGAGCTGTTTTTT. Protein product: CAWRWGSNTGELFF. The chain combines TRBV30 with TRBJ2-2; D is possibly TRBD1 (5 bases). The germline V gene has CDR1 GTSNPN and CDR2 SVGIG (reference sequence). Trimming stripped 3 bases from V and 0 bases from J, with 8 bases between. This CDR3 is 14 amino acids long.

This clonotype showed up many times. This sequence joins TRBV15 and TRBJ1-2; D remains ambiguous. Germline V gene lookup returns CDR1 LNHNV and CDR2 YYDKDF (reference sequence). There are 16 residues in the CDR3. With 0 bases removed from V and 4 bases from J, the gap between germline ends came to 15 bases. The CDR3 nucleotides read TGTGCCACCAGCAGAGATCTCCGGGCAGGCACCTATGGCTACACCTTC. Encoded protein: CATSRDLRAGTYGYTF.

The chain is built from TRBV6-2 or TRBV6-3 and TRBJ2-1; 7 bases line up with TRBD1. The V gene end was trimmed by 6 bases and the J gene end by 0 bases; junction bases not matched to a gene: 8. Germline V lookup: CDR1 MNHEY, CDR2 SVGEGT. The CDR3 contains 16 residues. The CDR3 nucleotides are TGTGCCAGCAGGGAAAGTTCAGGGGGCTCCTACAATGAGCAGTTCTTC. Protein sequence: CASRESSGGSYNEQFF.

The table lists this clonotype with a few counts. V is TRBV6-5 and J is TRBJ2-3; TRBD2 agrees at 9 bases. The V segment lost 6 bases and the J segment 4 bases; nucleotides outside the gene matches: 8. Germline V gene data show CDR1 as MNHEY and CDR2 as SVGAGI. CDR3 size: 15 residues. CDR3 coding DNA: TGTGCCAGCAGGGGAGCGGGGGGATGGGCAGATACGCAGTATTTT. Protein product: CASRGAGGWADTQYF.

This chain links TRBV6-1 with TRBJ1-6; D ambiguous. Trimming took 10 bases from V and 7 from J, leaving 14 bases between them. This CDR3 region has 13 residues. Germline CDR1 is MNHNS and CDR2 is SASEGT. CDR3 sequence: CATFLTMNSPLHF. The CDR3 DNA follows: TGTGCCACCTTCCTGACAATGAATTCACCCCTCCACTTT.

This rearrangement joins TRBV28 to TRBJ1-6, with 9 bases matching TRBD1. V lost 5 bases and J lost 0; bases outside the gene matches: 8. The germline V gene has CDR1 MDHEN and CDR2 SYDVKM. This CDR3 region has 18 residues. The CDR3 loop is CASSPRTGAISYNSPLHF. The CDR3 coding sequence is TGTGCCAGCAGTCCGAGGACAGGGGCTATCTCCTATAATTCACCCCTCCACTTT.

J is TRBJ2-3 and V is TRBV20-1; no clear D gene. The CDR3 runs 15 residues. V gave up 5 bases and J gave up 3 bases, with 18 bases separating them. CDR1 and CDR2 (germline): DFQATT, SNEGSKA (reference sequence). In DNA form, the CDR3 reads TGCAGTGCTGGTGGTGGCCAAGGGCGAACAGATACGCAGTATTTT. Translation gives CSAGGGQGRTDTQYF.

This clonotype was observed at least ten times. The junction departs from the called germline gene at one end, perhaps through a read error. The chain joins TRBV7-7 to TRBJ2-1, with 12 bases lining up with TRBD2. Per germline, CDR1 SSHAT and CDR2 FNYEAQ (reference sequence). This CDR3 has 16 residues. The CDR3 DNA reads TGTGCTAGCAGCGCCGAGCGGACTAGCGGGGCCAGTGAGCAGTTCTTC. It yields the protein CASSAERTSGASEQFF.

The J gene is TRBJ2-3, the V gene TRBV28; 7 positions match TRBD2. The V gene end was trimmed by 7 bases and the J gene end by 2 bases; junction bases not matched to a gene: 3. The CDR3 is 13 residues long. CDR1 is MDHEN, CDR2 SYDVKM, per germline. This chain's CDR3 is CASTGTNTDTQYF. CDR3 sequence (DNA): TGTGCCAGCACCGGGACTAACACAGATACGCAGTATTTT.

The table lists this clonotype with a count of one. The chain combines TRBV11-2 with TRBJ2-3; TRBD2 aligns across 10 bases. Germline CDR1 reads SGHAT; CDR2 reads FQNNGV. The V gene end was trimmed by 2 bases and the J gene end by 6 bases; junction bases not matched to a gene: 5. CDR3 length: 15 residues. CDR3 loop: CASSLLSGRGDTQYF. Here the CDR3 DNA reads TGTGCCAGCAGCTTACTGAGCGGGAGGGGGGATACGCAGTATTTT.

The chain recombines TRBV7-9 with TRBJ1-4; D is unresolved. V shed 4 bases and J shed 0 bases, with 6 bases lying between them. The V gene's germline CDR1 is SEHNR and CDR2 FQNEAQ (reference sequence). The CDR3 has 14 residues. CDR3 residues: CASSSYSTNEKLFF. CDR3 bases: TGTGCCAGCAGCTCCTATTCAACTAATGAAAAACTGTTTTTT.

The chain carries TRBV23-1 and TRBJ2-7; 10 bases map to TRBD1. TRBV23-1 is an ORF for which the function is uncertain. The CDR3 totals 14 residues. After removal of 2 bases from V and 7 bases from J, the junction contained 5 bases not matched to a gene. DNA for the CDR3: TGCGCCAGCAGTCAAAGGGACAGGGGTTGTGAGCAGTACTTC. Residues: CASSQRDRGCEQYF.